These 7 T cell receptor beta chains share one sample of origin, sequenced in a study of T-cell memory formation after mild COVID-19 (dated by TCRdb to the early 2020s). Receptor amplification or capture employed 5' RACE. TCRdb names Illumina NovaSeq 6000 as the instrument used. TCRdb trimmed the raw reads at Q25, called clones with MiXCR and kept productive beta chains. Rows are combined by CDR3 protein, so each entry shows the most common genes and DNA. The sample records about 40,000 distinct CDR3 sequences, roughly 6.1% of which are singletons. The ten largest clones represent under 0.9% of the sample. The source material was PBMCs or a T cell subset sorted from them (not recorded which). These receptors all stem from an adult who had mild COVID-19 (a few samples of this study predate the infection). The sample titles of this study are shuffled in the database, so cell type and time point are left out.

The chain joins TRBV20-1 to TRBJ1-1, with D unclear. Germline V CDR1 and CDR2: DFQATT, SNEGSKA (reference sequence). This CDR3 is built from 14 residues. V was shortened by 1 base and J by 4 bases, with 13 bases between the two germline ends. CDR3 nucleotide sequence: TGCAGTGCTAGAGCTGGGAGAGTTAGCACTGAAGCTTTCTTT. Its protein product is CSARAGRVSTEAFF.

The rearrangement links TRBV11-3 to TRBJ2-1; the D call may be TRBD1 or TRBD2 (5 bases each). Trimming took off 1 base at V and 7 bases at J, with 17 bases between the two ends. The CDR3 contains 16 residues. Germline CDR1 reads SGHNT; CDR2 reads YENEEA. CDR3 sequence: CASSLGGVWGRNEQFF. The CDR3 region has the DNA TGTGCCAGCAGCTTAGGGGGAGTGTGGGGCCGGAATGAGCAGTTCTTC.

The chain joins TRBV7-2 to TRBJ2-1, with 10 positions matching TRBD2. V shed 4 bases and J 7 bases; nucleotides not matched to a gene: 4. The germline CDR1 and CDR2 sequences are SGHTA and FQGNSA. This CDR3 region has 14 residues. The CDR3 DNA is TGTGCCAGCAGCTCCGTAGCGGGAGGTAATGAGCAGTTCTTC. It is translated as CASSSVAGGNEQFF.

This clonotype was counted between two and nine times. V and J are TRBV9 and TRBJ2-3; tentatively, D is TRBD1 (6 bases). This CDR3 comprises 16 residues. V was clipped by 4 bases and J by 2 bases, with 17 bases between them. The germline gives CDR1 SGDLS, CDR2 YYNGEE. This chain's CDR3 is CASSPQGWGSTDTQYF. CDR3 nucleotides: TGTGCCAGCAGCCCTCAGGGGTGGGGCTCCACAGATACGCAGTATTTT. Complete variable domain (other parts from reference TRBV9 and TRBJ2-3): DSGVTQTPKHLITATGQRVTLRCSPRSGDLSVYWYQQSLDQGLQFLIQYYNGEERAKGNILERFSAQQFPDLHSELNLSSLELGDSALYFCASSPQGWGSTDTQYFGPGTRLTVL.

This chain connects TRBV15 to TRBJ1-4; 7 nucleotides agree with TRBD1. After removal of 1 base from V and 5 bases from J, the junction contained 10 bases not matched to a gene. The germline gives CDR1 LNHNV, CDR2 YYDKDF (reference sequence). The CDR3 is 17 amino acids. The CDR3 is CATSRGRVTGLNEKLFF. The DNA for the CDR3 is TGTGCCACCAGCAGAGGTAGAGTGACAGGGTTAAATGAAAAACTGTTTTTT.

This clonotype appeared many times. The rearrangement uses TRBV5-4 and TRBJ2-6; no reliable D call. The CDR3 consists of 16 residues. In germline, CDR1 is SGHNT, CDR2 YYREEE (reference sequence). The ends were cut back, 4 bases at V and 0 bases at J, with 11 bases in the middle. This CDR3 is CASSGYLLSGANVLTF. The CDR3 nucleotides are TGTGCCAGCAGCGGATACCTCCTCTCTGGGGCCAACGTCCTGACTTTC.

This clonotype was seen more than once but under ten times. The J gene is TRBJ2-2, the V gene TRBV7-3, with TRBD2 as a possible D gene (6 bases). The CDR3 is 17 amino acids. Germline CDR1 is SGHTA and CDR2 is FQGTGA. Trimming pared 2 bases from V and 5 bases from J, leaving 18 bases between. The CDR3 is CASSLLAGTPRTGELFF. CDR3 in DNA: TGTGCCAGCAGCTTATTGGCCGGGACTCCCAGAACCGGGGAGCTGTTTTTT.